One sample yielded the 11 T cell receptor beta chains listed below, sequenced in a study of control samples from healthy donors and cancer patients. Clones were read by immunoSEQ multiplex PCR, and TCRdb kept only the in-frame ones, dropping some. The sample includes 100,000 to 150,000 clones, roughly 84% of them seen just once. The specimen sequenced was blood. The receptors here all came from a man between 18 and 29 years old in good health.

The chain couples TRBV7-9 to TRBJ2-7; D is ambiguous. This CDR3 comprises 14 residues. Trimming pared 0 bases from V and 0 bases from J, leaving 6 bases between. From germline, CDR1 is SEHNR and CDR2 FQNEAQ (reference sequence). The CDR3 is CASSLAGNSYEQYF. The DNA for the CDR3 is TGTGCCAGCAGCTTAGCGGGGAACTCCTACGAGCAGTACTTC.

The chain uses TRBV7-2 and TRBJ2-7; either TRBD1 or TRBD2 may fit D (5 bases each). The CDR3 is 15 amino acids. V was pared by 5 bases and J by 3 bases, with 17 bases between. From germline, CDR1 is SGHTA and CDR2 FQGNSA. CDR3 nucleotide sequence: TGTGCCAGCAGCCCCCCAGGGCTCGGGAACTACGAGCAGTACTTC. It is translated as CASSPPGLGNYEQYF.

Many counts were recorded for this clone. The sample has other DNA sequences that encode this CDR3 too. The V and J genes are TRBV6-5 and TRBJ1-1, with 7 positions matching TRBD1. Per germline, CDR1 MNHEY and CDR2 SVGAGI. V was clipped by 0 bases and J by 3 bases; unmatched bases: 4. The CDR3 runs to 15 residues. Here the CDR3 DNA reads TGTGCCAGCAGTTACTCGCCAGGGGGGGACACTGAAGCTTTCTTT. Translation: CASSYSPGGDTEAFF.

This chain uses TRBV30 with TRBJ1-2; D is ambiguous. Germline CDR1 reads GTSNPN; CDR2 reads SVGIG (reference sequence). The V end lost 4 bases, the J end lost 8 bases, and 8 bases lay between the germline ends. This CDR3 contains 10 residues. This chain's CDR3 is CAWTGNGYTF. The CDR3 nucleotides are TGTGCCTGGACAGGAAACGGCTACACCTTC. Combining the CDR3 with reference TRBV30 and TRBJ1-2 gives the whole variable domain SQTIHQWPATLVQPVGSPLSLECTVEGTSNPNLYWYRQAAGRGLQLLFYSVGIGQISSEVPQNLSASRPQDRQFILSSKKLLLSDSGFYLCAWTGNGYTFGSGTRLTVV.

The chain is built from TRBV28 and TRBJ2-1; no clear D. This CDR3 contains 12 residues. V shed 5 bases and J shed 1 base, with 3 bases lying between them. Germline V gene data show CDR1 as MDHEN and CDR2 as SYDVKM. CDR3 residues: CASSNSYNEQFF. As DNA, the CDR3 is TGTGCCAGCAGTAATTCCTACAATGAGCAGTTCTTC.

The chain uses TRBV5-1 and TRBJ1-5; D gene ambiguous. Trimming shortened V by 0 bases and J by 6 bases, and 7 bases separated the two germline ends. The CDR3 spans 13 residues. CDR1 and CDR2 from the germline V gene are SGHRS and YFSETQ. This CDR3 reads CASSLVGGQPQHF. CDR3 DNA sequence: TGCGCCAGCAGCTTGGTCGGTGGTCAGCCCCAGCATTTT.

V and J are TRBV28 and TRBJ1-2, with 8 bases aligning to TRBD1. CDR1 is MDHEN and CDR2 is SYDVKM in the germline V gene. CDR3 length: 15 residues. With 5 bases clipped from V and 3 bases from J, the junction kept 8 bases outside the gene matches. This chain's CDR3 is CASSIIRGQDYGYTF. In DNA form, the CDR3 reads TGTGCCAGCAGTATTATCAGGGGGCAAGACTATGGCTACACCTTC.

The rearrangement joins TRBV19 to TRBJ2-7; possibly TRBD2 for D (6 bases). V was trimmed by 3 bases and J by 7 bases, leaving 13 bases between them. The CDR3 is 13 amino acids. The germline CDR1 and CDR2 sequences are LNHDA and SQIVND (reference sequence). This chain's CDR3 is CASSMDRGREQYF. The CDR3 coding sequence is TGTGCCAGTAGTATGGACCGGGGGAGGGAGCAGTACTTC.

The chain joins TRBV5-8 to TRBJ1-5, with TRBD1 as a possible D gene (6 bases). With 2 bases removed from V and 3 bases from J, the gap between germline ends came to 12 bases. The CDR3 consists of 15 residues. Germline-derived CDR1 and CDR2 are SGHTS and YDEGEE. CDR3 nucleotides: TGTGCCAGCAGCTTTACCCGGGACACCAATCAGCCCCAGCATTTT. This encodes CASSFTRDTNQPQHF.

In DNA, the CDR3 is TGTGCCAGCAGTCGGGAGCTCGAACAGCCCCAGCATTTT. It specifies CASSRELEQPQHF. The chain links TRBV6-5 to TRBJ1-5; D ambiguous. V was clipped by 5 bases and J by 7 bases, with 12 bases between them. The germline V gene encodes CDR1 MNHEY and CDR2 SVGAGI. There are 13 residues in the CDR3.

The CDR3 region is CASSYRAGVSDTQYF. CDR3 nucleotides: TGTGCCAGCAGTTACCGAGCGGGGGTTTCAGATACGCAGTATTTT. The rearrangement links TRBV6-5 to TRBJ2-3; 8 bases fit TRBD2. After removal of 2 bases from V and 4 bases from J, the junction contained 5 bases not matched to a gene. CDR1 MNHEY and CDR2 SVGAGI come from the germline V gene. The CDR3 sequence is 15 residues long.